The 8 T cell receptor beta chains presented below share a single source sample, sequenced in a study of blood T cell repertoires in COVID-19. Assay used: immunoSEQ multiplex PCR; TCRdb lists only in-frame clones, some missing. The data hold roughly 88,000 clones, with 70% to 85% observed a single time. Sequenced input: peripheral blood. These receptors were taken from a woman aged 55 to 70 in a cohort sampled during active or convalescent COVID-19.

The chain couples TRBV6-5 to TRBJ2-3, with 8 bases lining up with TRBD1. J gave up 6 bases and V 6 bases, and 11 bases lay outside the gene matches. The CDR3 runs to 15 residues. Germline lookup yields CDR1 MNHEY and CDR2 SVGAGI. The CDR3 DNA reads TGTGCCAGCAGGCCTTGGACAGGGCATTGGGATACGCAGTATTTT. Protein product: CASRPWTGHWDTQYF.

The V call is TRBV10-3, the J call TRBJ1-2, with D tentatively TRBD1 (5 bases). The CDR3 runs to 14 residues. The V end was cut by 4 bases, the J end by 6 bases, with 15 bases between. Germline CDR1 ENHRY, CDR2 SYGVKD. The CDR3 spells CAISVSGQGNGYTF. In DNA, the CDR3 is TGTGCCATCAGTGTGTCTGGGCAGGGAAATGGCTACACCTTC.

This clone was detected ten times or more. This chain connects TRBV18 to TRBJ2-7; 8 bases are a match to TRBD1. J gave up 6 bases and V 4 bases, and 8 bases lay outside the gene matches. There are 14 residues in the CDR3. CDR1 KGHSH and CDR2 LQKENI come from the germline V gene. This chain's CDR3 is CASSRTGTSCEQYF. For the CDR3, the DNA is TGTGCCAGCTCACGGACAGGGACTTCATGCGAGCAGTACTTC. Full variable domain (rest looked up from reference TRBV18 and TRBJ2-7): NAGVMQNPRHLVRRRGQEARLRCSPMKGHSHVYWYRQLPEEGLKFMVYLQKENIIDESGMPKERFSAEFPKEGPSILRIQQVVRGDSAAYFCASSRTGTSCEQYFGPGTRLTVT.

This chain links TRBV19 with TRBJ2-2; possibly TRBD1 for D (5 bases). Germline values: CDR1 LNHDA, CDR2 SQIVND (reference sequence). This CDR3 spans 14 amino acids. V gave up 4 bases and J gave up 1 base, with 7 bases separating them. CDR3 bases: TGTGCCAGTAGTACCGGACAGAACACCGGGGAGCTGTTTTTT. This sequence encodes CASSTGQNTGELFF.

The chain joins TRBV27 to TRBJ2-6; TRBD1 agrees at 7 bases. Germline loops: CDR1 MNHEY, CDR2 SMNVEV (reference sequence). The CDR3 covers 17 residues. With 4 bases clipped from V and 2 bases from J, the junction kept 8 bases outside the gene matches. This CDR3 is CASSWVGGRAGANVLTF. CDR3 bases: TGTGCCAGCAGTTGGGTAGGGGGCAGGGCTGGGGCCAACGTCCTGACTTTC. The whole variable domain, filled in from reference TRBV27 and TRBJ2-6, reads EAQVTQNPRYLITVTGKKLTVTCSQNMNHEYMSWYRQDPGLGLRQIYYSMNVEVTDKGDVPEGYKVSRKEKRNFPLILESPSPNQTSLYFCASSWVGGRAGANVLTFGAGSRLTVL.

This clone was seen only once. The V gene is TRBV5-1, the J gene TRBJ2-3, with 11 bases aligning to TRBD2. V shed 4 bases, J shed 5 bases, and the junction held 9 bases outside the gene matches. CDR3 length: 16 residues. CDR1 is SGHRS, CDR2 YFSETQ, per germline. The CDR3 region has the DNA TGCGCCAGCAGCGAAATAGCGGGGGGGCCTGGAGATACGCAGTATTTT. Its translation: CASSEIAGGPGDTQYF.

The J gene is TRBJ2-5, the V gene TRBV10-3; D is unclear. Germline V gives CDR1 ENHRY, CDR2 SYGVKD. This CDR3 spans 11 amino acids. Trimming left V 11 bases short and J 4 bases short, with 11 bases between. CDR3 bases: TGTGCCGTCGCGGTGGGAGAGACCCAGTACTTC. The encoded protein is CAVAVGETQYF.

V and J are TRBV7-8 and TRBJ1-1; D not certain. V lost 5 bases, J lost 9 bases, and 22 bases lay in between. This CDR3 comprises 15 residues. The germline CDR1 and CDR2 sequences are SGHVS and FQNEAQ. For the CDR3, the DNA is TGTGCCAGCAGCCCCGCCACCGCGGCCTGGAACAAAGCTTTCTTT. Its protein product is CASSPATAAWNKAFF.